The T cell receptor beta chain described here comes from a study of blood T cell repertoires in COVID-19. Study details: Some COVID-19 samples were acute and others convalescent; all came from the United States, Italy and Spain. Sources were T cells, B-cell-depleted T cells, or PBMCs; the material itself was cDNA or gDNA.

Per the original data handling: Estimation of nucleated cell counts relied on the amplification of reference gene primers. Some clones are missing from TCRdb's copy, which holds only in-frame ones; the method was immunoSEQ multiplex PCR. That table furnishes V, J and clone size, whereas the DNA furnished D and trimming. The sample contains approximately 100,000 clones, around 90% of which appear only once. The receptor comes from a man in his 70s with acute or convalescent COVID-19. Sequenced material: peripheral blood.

The CDR3, as DNA: TGTGCCAGCAGTTACTGGACAGGGCCAGGGTATGGCTACACCTTC. Translation: CASSYWTGPGYGYTF. The rearrangement links TRBV6-2 or TRBV6-3 to TRBJ1-2, with 8 bases lining up with TRBD1. This CDR3 is built from 15 residues. Germline CDR1 and CDR2: MNHEY and SVGEGT. V was clipped by 1 base and J by 5 bases; unmatched bases: 6.